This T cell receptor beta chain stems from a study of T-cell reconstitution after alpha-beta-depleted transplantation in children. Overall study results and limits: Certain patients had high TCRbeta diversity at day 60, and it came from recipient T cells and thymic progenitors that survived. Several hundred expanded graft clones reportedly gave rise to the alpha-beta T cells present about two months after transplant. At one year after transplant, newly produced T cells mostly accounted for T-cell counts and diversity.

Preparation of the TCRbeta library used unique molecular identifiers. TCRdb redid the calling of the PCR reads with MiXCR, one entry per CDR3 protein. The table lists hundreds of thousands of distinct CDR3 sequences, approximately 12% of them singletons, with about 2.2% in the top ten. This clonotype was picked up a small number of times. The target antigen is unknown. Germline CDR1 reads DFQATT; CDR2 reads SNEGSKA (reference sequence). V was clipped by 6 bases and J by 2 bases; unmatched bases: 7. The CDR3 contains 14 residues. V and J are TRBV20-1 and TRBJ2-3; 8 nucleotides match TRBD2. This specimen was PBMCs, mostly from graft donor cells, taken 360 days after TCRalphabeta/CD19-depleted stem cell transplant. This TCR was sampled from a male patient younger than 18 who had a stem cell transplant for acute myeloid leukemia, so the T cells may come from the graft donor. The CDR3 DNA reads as TGCAGTGCAACTACTAGCGGAATCACAGATACGCAGTATTTT. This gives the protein CSATTSGITDTQYF.